This T cell receptor (beta chain) stems from a study of immune evolution from preneoplasia to lung adenocarcinoma. Study findings and constraints: Normal lung had the highest top T cell clone frequencies. Normal lung had highest clonality; later lesions appeared denser, more diverse.

V dropped 2 bases and J dropped 3 bases, with 12 bases sitting between them. The germline CDR1 and CDR2 sequences are SGHDT and YYEEEE. The CDR3 totals 14 residues. Assay used: immunoSEQ multiplex PCR; TCRdb lists only in-frame clones, some missing. Of 9,500 to 15,000 clones in the sample, 85% to 90% were seen once. Worth noting for this clone: Its antigen is not known.

Nucleic acids came from premalignant or tumor cells enriched by macro-dissection. The chain couples TRBV5-6 to TRBJ2-7, with a possible D match to TRBD1 (6 bases). The sequence came from a person aged 50-70 years with lung adenocarcinoma. Sequenced input: FFPE tissue from an adenomatous hyperplasia lung lesion. Subset: atypical adenomatous hyperplasia (AAH), lung preneoplasia. CDR3 bases: TGTGCCAGCAGCTTATGGGACAAAGGCTACGAGCAGTACTTC. Amino acids: CASSLWDKGYEQYF.